This is a list of T cell receptor beta chains from one sample in a study of blood T cell repertoires in COVID-19. This table comes from immunoSEQ multiplex PCR, and its TCRdb copy is limited to in-frame clones, with some not included. This table has roughly 200,000 clones, approximately 80% appearing once. The sample taken for sequencing was peripheral blood. The receptors stem from a man between 45 and 60 years old who had recovered from COVID-19. CDR3s include the opening cysteine and the closing phenylalanine or tryptophan. A D gene is named only where the DNA matches it firmly. Clone size, where shown, is once, few, many, or a class for clones that have expanded.

D gene: TRBD2; J gene: TRBJ2-2; V gene: TRBV19; clone size: few; CDR3 DNA: TGTGCCAGTAGTATAGATCGGCTGAGGCGGGAGGGCACCGGGGAGCTGTTTTTT; CDR3 protein: CASSIDRLRREGTGELFF
D gene: .; J gene: TRBJ1-1; V gene: TRBV14; clone size: .; CDR3 DNA: TGTGCCAGCAGCCAAGATCGGTACAGGGTGAACACTGAAGCTTTCTTT; CDR3 protein: CASSQDRYRVNTEAFF
D gene: TRBD1; J gene: TRBJ2-3; V gene: TRBV5-1; clone size: .; CDR3 DNA: TGCGCCAGCAGCCCGGACAGGGAGGTTGCAGATACGCAGTATTTT; CDR3 protein: CASSPDREVADTQYF
D gene: .; J gene: TRBJ1-1; V gene: TRBV6-1; clone size: .; CDR3 DNA: TGTGCCAGCAGTGATCCCTGGCAGAACACTGAAGCTTTCTTT; CDR3 protein: CASSDPWQNTEAFF
D gene: TRBD2; J gene: TRBJ2-1; V gene: TRBV19; clone size: .; CDR3 DNA: TGTGCCAGTAGTATAGAGCGGGAGGTCCACAATGAGCAGTTCTTC; CDR3 protein: CASSIEREVHNEQFF
D gene: TRBD2; J gene: TRBJ2-1; V gene: TRBV7-9; clone size: .; CDR3 DNA: TGTGCCAGCAGCTTAGGGGCTAGCGGAAACCACAATGAGCAGTTCTTC; CDR3 protein: CASSLGASGNHNEQFF
D gene: .; J gene: TRBJ2-7; V gene: TRBV7-2; clone size: .; CDR3 DNA: TGTGCCAGCAGCTTAATCATCACTAGCATAGACTACGAGCAGTACTTC; CDR3 protein: CASSLIITSIDYEQYF
D gene: .; J gene: TRBJ1-5; V gene: TRBV7-9; clone size: .; CDR3 DNA: TGTGCCAGCAGCCGTACAGGGTCTGAGCAGCCCCAGCATTTT; CDR3 protein: CASSRTGSEQPQHF
D gene: .; J gene: TRBJ1-4; V gene: TRBV10-3; clone size: .; CDR3 DNA: TGTGCCATCAGAAGACAGGAGAATGAAAAACTGTTTTTT; CDR3 protein: CAIRRQENEKLFF
D gene: .; J gene: TRBJ2-3; V gene: TRBV19; clone size: .; CDR3 DNA: TGTGCCAGTAGACGCGGCTCACAAATAGATACGCAGTATTTT; CDR3 protein: CASRRGSQIDTQYF
D gene: TRBD2; J gene: TRBJ2-2; V gene: TRBV6-2/TRBV6-3; clone size: .; CDR3 DNA: TGTGCCAGCAGTTACTCGCCTAGCGGTTCGAACACCGGGGAGCTGTTTTTT; CDR3 protein: CASSYSPSGSNTGELFF
D gene: TRBD2; J gene: TRBJ2-3; V gene: TRBV30; clone size: .; CDR3 DNA: TGTGCCTGGAGTGTACTAAGCGGGGGGGTTTTTGGCACAGATACGCAGTATTTT; CDR3 protein: CAWSVLSGGVFGTDTQYF
D gene: TRBD1; J gene: TRBJ1-5; V gene: TRBV6-5; clone size: .; CDR3 DNA: TGTGCCAGCACCCTAGAAAGACAGGGTAATCAGCCCCAGCATTTT; CDR3 protein: CASTLERQGNQPQHF
D gene: TRBD2; J gene: TRBJ2-1; V gene: TRBV18; clone size: .; CDR3 DNA: TGTGCCAGCTCACCGGGACTAGCGAGCAATGAGCAGTTCTTC; CDR3 protein: CASSPGLASNEQFF
D gene: TRBD1; J gene: TRBJ1-2; V gene: TRBV19; clone size: .; CDR3 DNA: TGTGCCAGTAGTACCTCGGACAGGGCCGGCTATGGCTACACCTTC; CDR3 protein: CASSTSDRAGYGYTF
D gene: .; J gene: TRBJ2-3; V gene: TRBV28; clone size: .; CDR3 DNA: TGTGCCAGCAGTCCGCAGGGACACACAGATACGCAGTATTTT; CDR3 protein: CASSPQGHTDTQYF
D gene: TRBD1; J gene: TRBJ2-7; V gene: TRBV7-2; clone size: .; CDR3 DNA: TGTGCCAGCAGCCCAACCCGGGACAGGGTCTACGAGCAGTACTTC; CDR3 protein: CASSPTRDRVYEQYF
D gene: TRBD2; J gene: TRBJ2-2; V gene: TRBV11-3; clone size: .; CDR3 DNA: TGTGCCAGCAGCTTAGTGGGGACTAGCGGGAGTGTGAACACCGGGGAGCTGTTTTTT; CDR3 protein: CASSLVGTSGSVNTGELFF
D gene: .; J gene: TRBJ1-4; V gene: TRBV28; clone size: .; CDR3 DNA: TGTGCCTGCACGTACTCGCAGGGGCATAATGAAAAACTGTTTTTT; CDR3 protein: CACTYSQGHNEKLFF
D gene: TRBD1; J gene: TRBJ2-3; V gene: TRBV6-6; clone size: .; CDR3 DNA: TGTGCCGGCGGGTCGGGGACAGGGCCGAGAGATACGCAGTATTTT; CDR3 protein: CAGGSGTGPRDTQYF
D gene: .; J gene: TRBJ2-1; V gene: TRBV2; clone size: .; CDR3 DNA: TGTGCCAGCAGTACGCACCGGGACAATCCGGACAGATACAATGAGCAGTTCTTC; CDR3 protein: CASSTHRDNPDRYNEQFF
D gene: TRBD1; J gene: TRBJ2-7; V gene: TRBV12-3/TRBV12-4; clone size: .; CDR3 DNA: TGTGCCAGCAGTGCTGGGACAGGGCACGAGCAGTACTTC; CDR3 protein: CASSAGTGHEQYF
D gene: TRBD1; J gene: TRBJ2-7; V gene: TRBV28; clone size: .; CDR3 DNA: TGTGCCAGCAGTTTAGGCTCCGGGACAGGGCTTAGCTCCTACGAGCAGTACTTC; CDR3 protein: CASSLGSGTGLSSYEQYF
D gene: TRBD1; J gene: TRBJ1-5; V gene: TRBV15; clone size: few; CDR3 DNA: TGTGCCACCAGCAGAGAAGACAGGGAATTCCTTCAGCCCCAGCATTTT; CDR3 protein: CATSREDREFLQPQHF
D gene: .; J gene: TRBJ1-5; V gene: TRBV19; clone size: .; CDR3 DNA: TGTGCCAGTAGTATCGGTTTCAACTATCAGCCCCAGCATTTT; CDR3 protein: CASSIGFNYQPQHF
D gene: TRBD2; J gene: TRBJ2-1; V gene: TRBV24-1; clone size: .; CDR3 DNA: TGTGCCACCCGTAGCGGGAGCTCCTACAATGAGCAGTTCTTC; CDR3 protein: CATRSGSSYNEQFF
D gene: .; J gene: TRBJ2-3; V gene: TRBV3-1/TRBV3-2; clone size: .; CDR3 DNA: TGTGCCAGCAGCCAAAGGCTTTCCGGAGGCACAGATACGCAGTATTTT; CDR3 protein: CASSQRLSGGTDTQYF
D gene: .; J gene: TRBJ2-2; V gene: TRBV5-1; clone size: few; CDR3 DNA: TGCGCCAGCATTACCGGGACTTCGAACACCGGGGAGCTGTTTTTT; CDR3 protein: CASITGTSNTGELFF
D gene: .; J gene: TRBJ2-3; V gene: TRBV19; clone size: .; CDR3 DNA: TGTGCCAGTAGTATCAGGCCCAGTCTCGAGAGCACAGATACGCAGTATTTT; CDR3 protein: CASSIRPSLESTDTQYF
D gene: .; J gene: TRBJ2-6; V gene: TRBV19; clone size: few; CDR3 DNA: TGTGCCAGTAGCCCGGGACAACTCTCTGGGGCCAACGTCCTGACTTTC; CDR3 protein: CASSPGQLSGANVLTF
D gene: .; J gene: TRBJ1-5; V gene: TRBV19; clone size: many; CDR3 DNA: TGTGCCAGTAACAGTGATCAGCCCCAGCATTTT; CDR3 protein: CASNSDQPQHF
D gene: TRBD1; J gene: TRBJ1-2; V gene: TRBV4-3; clone size: large; CDR3 DNA: TGCGCCAGCAGCCAAGGTACCGGGACAGGGGTTGGCTATGGCTACACCTTC; CDR3 protein: CASSQGTGTGVGYGYTF
D gene: .; J gene: TRBJ1-6; V gene: TRBV27; clone size: .; CDR3 DNA: TGTGCCAGCAGTGTAACAGGGAATCGCTATAATTCACCCCTCCACTTT; CDR3 protein: CASSVTGNRYNSPLHF
D gene: .; J gene: TRBJ1-3; V gene: TRBV2; clone size: few; CDR3 DNA: TGTGCCAGCAGACCGGAACAGGGTGCCATATATTTT; CDR3 protein: CASRPEQGAIYF
D gene: .; J gene: TRBJ2-3; V gene: TRBV9; clone size: once; CDR3 DNA: TGTGCCAGCAGCGTAGTCGGAGCGCTTGACACAGATACGCAGTATTTT; CDR3 protein: CASSVVGALDTDTQYF
D gene: .; J gene: TRBJ1-1; V gene: TRBV30; clone size: .; CDR3 DNA: TGTGCCTGTCCGGGACTCCTGAACACTGAAGCTTTCTTT; CDR3 protein: CACPGLLNTEAFF
D gene: .; J gene: TRBJ1-1; V gene: TRBV29-1; clone size: .; CDR3 DNA: TGCAGCGGCACTTTTGGGGGCATGATCGGCACTGAAGCTTTCTTT; CDR3 protein: CSGTFGGMIGTEAFF
D gene: .; J gene: TRBJ1-5; V gene: TRBV27; clone size: .; CDR3 DNA: TGTGCCAGCAGTTTACGGGGATTCGGCCCGAATCAGCCCCAGCATTTT; CDR3 protein: CASSLRGFGPNQPQHF
D gene: TRBD1; J gene: TRBJ2-7; V gene: TRBV2; clone size: .; CDR3 DNA: TGTGCCAGCAGTGAAGCTCCAGGGGGCGAGCAGTACTTC; CDR3 protein: CASSEAPGGEQYF
D gene: TRBD1; J gene: TRBJ2-1; V gene: TRBV19; clone size: .; CDR3 DNA: TGTGCCAGTAGTATCCTGGGGACAGGGTCCTACAATGAGCAGTTCTTC; CDR3 protein: CASSILGTGSYNEQFF
D gene: TRBD2; J gene: TRBJ2-4; V gene: TRBV28; clone size: .; CDR3 DNA: TGTGCCAGCAGTTTAGGTCTAGCGGGAGAGTTCAAAAACATTCAGTACTTC; CDR3 protein: CASSLGLAGEFKNIQYF
D gene: TRBD2; J gene: TRBJ2-1; V gene: TRBV7-2; clone size: .; CDR3 DNA: TGTGCCAGCAGCACCCCGGGACTAGCGGGAGTCGAGCAGTTCTTC; CDR3 protein: CASSTPGLAGVEQFF
D gene: TRBD1; J gene: TRBJ1-3; V gene: TRBV3-1/TRBV3-2; clone size: once; CDR3 DNA: TGTGCCAGCAGCCCCCTCCACGGACAGGACTCTGGAAACACCATATATTTT; CDR3 protein: CASSPLHGQDSGNTIYF
D gene: TRBD1; J gene: TRBJ2-1; V gene: TRBV27; clone size: once; CDR3 DNA: TGTGCCATCCAACAGGGGCCAAGCTCCTACAATGAGCAGTTCTTC; CDR3 protein: CAIQQGPSSYNEQFF
D gene: TRBD2; J gene: TRBJ2-7; V gene: TRBV5-1; clone size: .; CDR3 DNA: TGCGCCAGCAGCTTGGTTGGGACTAGCGGGGATTACGAGCAGTACTTC; CDR3 protein: CASSLVGTSGDYEQYF
D gene: TRBD2; J gene: TRBJ2-7; V gene: TRBV7-2; clone size: once; CDR3 DNA: TGTGCCAGCAGCCCCGGGGGACTAGCGACAAGGCCGGCCTACGAGCAGTACTTC; CDR3 protein: CASSPGGLATRPAYEQYF
D gene: .; J gene: TRBJ2-5; V gene: TRBV9; clone size: .; CDR3 DNA: TGTGCCAGCAGCGTAGCTGCGGGGTTTGGAGAGACCCAGTACTTC; CDR3 protein: CASSVAAGFGETQYF